These 6 T cell receptor beta chains were all obtained from the same sample, sequenced in a study of T cells after posttransplantation cyclophosphamide. Method: immunoSEQ multiplex PCR; TCRdb's copy keeps in-frame clones and lacks some. The sample includes more than 50,000 clones, just over 85% of them seen just once. Specimen: PBMCs. These receptors all stem from a man aged 25 to 45 with a blood cancer, CMV-positive, and with a related stem cell donor.

The rearrangement uses TRBV2 and TRBJ2-7; 7 nucleotides line up with TRBD1. CDR1 and CDR2 from the germline V gene are SNHLY and FYNNEI. The CDR3 totals 14 residues. Trimming took 5 bases from V and 2 from J; bases not matched to a gene: 6. CDR3 sequence reads: CASSYRQGPYEQYF. Written as DNA, the CDR3 is TGTGCCAGCAGTTATCGACAGGGACCCTACGAGCAGTACTTC.

J is TRBJ2-1 and V is TRBV2; D may be TRBD1 (6 bases). The CDR3 is made up of 14 amino acids. The germline CDR1 and CDR2 sequences are SNHLY and FYNNEI. Deletions cut 1 base from V and 15 bases from J, with 19 bases between. In DNA, the CDR3 is TGTGCCAGCAGTGAAGGGACGGATGCGGACAGTCGGTTCTTC. It specifies CASSEGTDADSRFF.

This clone was found once. V usage is TRBV7-8 and J usage is TRBJ1-1; D might be TRBD1 (5 bases). Trimming pared 0 bases from V and 1 base from J, leaving 12 bases between. This CDR3 has 16 residues. Germline CDR1 and CDR2: SGHVS and FQNEAQ. The chain's CDR3 is CASSLAAWTTNTEAFF. The CDR3 region has the DNA TGTGCCAGCAGCTTAGCAGCTTGGACAACGAACACTGAAGCTTTCTTT.

This rearrangement joins TRBV16 to TRBJ1-1; no definite D call. CDR3 length equals 14 residues. The germline V gene has CDR1 KGHSY and CDR2 FQNENV. The V end lost 0 bases, the J end lost 1 base, and 6 bases lay between the germline ends. The chain's CDR3 is CASSQSSGNTEAFF. In DNA, the CDR3 is TGTGCCAGCAGCCAATCTTCGGGGAACACTGAAGCTTTCTTT.

The chain uses TRBV29-1 and TRBJ1-2, with D perhaps TRBD1 (5 bases). The V end lost 6 bases, the J end lost 7 bases, and 15 bases lay between the germline ends. Germline values: CDR1 SQVTM, CDR2 ANQGSEA. The CDR3 has 12 residues. CDR3: CSVRGEGPGYTF. CDR3 bases: TGCAGCGTCCGGGGGGAGGGTCCTGGCTACACCTTC.

The genes are TRBV29-1 and TRBJ1-1; D might be TRBD1 (6 bases). The CDR3 is made up of 13 amino acids. Trimming took 3 bases from V and 2 from J, leaving 10 bases between them. The germline V gene has CDR1 SQVTM and CDR2 ANQGSEA. Here the CDR3 DNA reads TGCAGCGTTGATCAGGGGAAAAACACTGAAGCTTTCTTT. It codes for CSVDQGKNTEAFF.